The 22 T cell receptor beta chains below come from one sample, sequenced in a study of blood T cell repertoires in COVID-19. Assay: immunoSEQ multiplex PCR; the TCRdb copy retains only in-frame clones and omits some. The sample shows around 110,000 clones, 90% of them seen only once. Sequencing was done on a sample of peripheral blood. These receptors all stem from a human donor with active COVID-19. The donor label of this sample is uncertain.

The chain joins TRBV5-4 to TRBJ1-2, with TRBD1 matching over 8 bases. The CDR3 is 14 amino acids. Germline loops: CDR1 SGHNT, CDR2 YYREEE (reference sequence). V lost 1 base to trimming and J lost 8 bases; unmatched junction nucleotides: 7. The CDR3 nucleotides are TGTGCCAGCAGCTTGTGGACAGGGTTAGGGGGCTACACCTTC. This translates into CASSLWTGLGGYTF.

This chain uses TRBV7-6 with TRBJ2-7; 7 bases match TRBD1. CDR3 length: 16 residues. V shed 1 base, J shed 7 bases, and the junction held 13 bases outside the gene matches. The germline CDR1 and CDR2 sequences are SGHVS and FNYEAQ. This CDR3 reads CASSLDFGRNRGEQYF. The CDR3 nucleotides are TGTGCCAGCAGCTTAGATTTCGGCAGGAACAGGGGAGAGCAGTACTTC.

This chain uses TRBV7-2 with TRBJ2-3, with D unclear. Trimming removed 5 bases from V and 3 bases from J, with 15 bases in between. Germline values: CDR1 SGHTA, CDR2 FQGNSA. CDR3 length equals 15 residues. CDR3: CASSPRNLNTDTQYF. The CDR3, as DNA: TGTGCCAGCAGCCCGAGGAACCTTAATACAGATACGCAGTATTTT.

The gene calls are TRBV10-3 and TRBJ1-4; a weak D match, TRBD1 (5 bases). Per the germline V gene, CDR1 is ENHRY and CDR2 is SYGVKD. The CDR3 length is 14 residues. The CDR3 bases are TGTGCTACTCAGAGGGGAGGAACTAATGAAAAACTGTTTTTT. Its protein is CATQRGGTNEKLFF.

The V and J genes are TRBV5-4 and TRBJ1-2, with unresolved D. This CDR3 has 14 amino acids. V was trimmed by 4 bases and J by 0 bases, leaving 10 bases between them. The germline CDR1 and CDR2 sequences are SGHNT and YYREEE (reference sequence). The CDR3 bases are TGTGCCAGCAGCCCCACTACGACTAACTATGGCTACACCTTC. Translation gives CASSPTTTNYGYTF.

This sequence joins TRBV7-2 and TRBJ1-6, with D perhaps matching TRBD1 (6 bases). There are 15 residues in the CDR3. Germline CDR1 is SGHTA and CDR2 is FQGNSA. With 2 bases removed from V and 8 bases from J, the gap between germline ends came to 13 bases. The CDR3 sequence: CASSLRGTADSPLHF. The CDR3 coding sequence is TGTGCCAGCAGCTTAAGGGGGACCGCAGATTCACCCCTCCACTTT.

The chain has TRBV20-1 and TRBJ2-7; possible D gene TRBD2, 5 bases. This CDR3 has 11 residues. The V end was cut by 6 bases, the J end by 4 bases, with 10 bases between. CDR1 and CDR2 from the germline V gene are DFQATT and SNEGSKA (reference sequence). The DNA for the CDR3 is TGCAGTGCACAATGGGAGTACGAGCAGTACTTC. The encoded protein is CSAQWEYEQYF.

The chain employs TRBV19 and TRBJ1-3; 7 bases are shared with TRBD1. The CDR3 covers 14 residues. J lost 8 bases, V lost 5 bases, and 9 bases had no gene match. Germline CDR1 and CDR2: LNHDA and SQIVND (reference sequence). The CDR3 sequence: CASSLTGKSDTIYF. The CDR3 DNA reads TGTGCCAGTAGTTTGACAGGGAAGAGCGACACCATATATTTT.

This chain connects TRBV7-9 to TRBJ2-7, with D possibly matching TRBD1 (5 bases). CDR1 and CDR2 from the germline V gene are SEHNR and FQNEAQ (reference sequence). The CDR3 totals 15 residues. V lost 4 bases, J lost 2 bases, and 15 bases lay in between. CDR3 DNA: TGTGCCAGCAGCTCCAAAGACAGCCCCACCTACGAGCAGTACTTC. Translated: CASSSKDSPTYEQYF.

The table lists this clone with a few counts. The CDR3 DNA sequence: TGTGCCAGCAGCCTCGGGGCTAGCGGGGCTTACAATGAGCAGTTCTTC. Protein product: CASSLGASGAYNEQFF. J is TRBJ2-1 and V is TRBV2, with 9 bases that match TRBD2. Germline CDR1 reads SNHLY; CDR2 reads FYNNEI. This CDR3 region has 16 residues. Trimming removed 6 bases from V and 4 bases from J; junction bases left unmatched: 10.

The chain employs TRBV5-1 and TRBJ1-1; D ambiguous. The germline V and J ends were trimmed by 1 base and 2 bases, with 6 bases remaining between them. Per germline, CDR1 SGHRS and CDR2 YFSETQ. The CDR3 runs 13 residues. The CDR3 is CASSLPRNTEAFF. DNA of the CDR3: TGCGCCAGCAGCTTGCCGAGAAACACTGAAGCTTTCTTT.

CDR3 sequence: CASSSSYRVSEAFF. CDR3 nucleotide sequence: TGTGCCAGCAGCTCTTCTTACAGGGTCAGTGAAGCTTTCTTT. V gene TRBV11-2 combines with J gene TRBJ1-1, with D perhaps matching TRBD1 (6 bases). The CDR3 consists of 14 residues. Deletions cut 4 bases from V and 7 bases from J, with 16 bases between. CDR1 and CDR2 (germline): SGHAT, FQNNGV.

This clone was detected only a few times. This chain connects TRBV9 to TRBJ2-3, with D perhaps matching TRBD1 (6 bases). Germline lookup yields CDR1 SGDLS and CDR2 YYNGEE. The CDR3 sequence is 18 residues long. V lost 0 bases and J lost 1, with 18 bases in between. The CDR3 nucleotides read TGTGCCAGCAGCGTAGGGGGGCGCGGGTGGCAAGGCACAGATACGCAGTATTTT. It specifies CASSVGGRGWQGTDTQYF.

The V call is TRBV9, the J call TRBJ1-4; D uncertain. In germline, CDR1 is SGDLS, CDR2 YYNGEE. The CDR3 has 14 residues. V lost 0 bases and J 4 bases, leaving 7 bases between the germline ends. The CDR3 is CASSVGGNNEKLFF. Written as DNA, the CDR3 is TGTGCCAGCAGCGTAGGTGGCAATAATGAAAAACTGTTTTTT.

The rearrangement links TRBV5-4 to TRBJ1-2; D is undetermined. Germline CDR1 and CDR2: SGHNT and YYREEE (reference sequence). V lost 1 base and J 3 bases, leaving 10 bases between the germline ends. The CDR3 consists of 14 residues. The CDR3 region is CASSLREGYYGYTF. CDR3 nucleotide sequence: TGTGCCAGCAGCTTGAGAGAGGGTTACTATGGCTACACCTTC.

The chain links TRBV6-5 to TRBJ2-1, with D maybe TRBD1 (6 bases). Deletions cut 3 bases from V and 7 bases from J, with 13 bases between. This CDR3 is 14 amino acids long. The germline V gene encodes CDR1 MNHEY and CDR2 SVGAGI. The CDR3, as DNA: TGTGCCAGCAGTTATACCGACACAGGGAATGAGCAGTTCTTC. This gives the protein CASSYTDTGNEQFF.

The V and J genes are TRBV5-6 and TRBJ1-2; 8 bases are a match to TRBD1. The CDR3 length is 14 residues. With 3 bases clipped from V and 3 bases from J, the junction kept 4 bases outside the gene matches. Germline loops: CDR1 SGHDT, CDR2 YYEEEE. The CDR3 DNA sequence: TGTGCCAGCAGCTGGACAGGGCGGGACTATGGCTACACCTTC. Translated, it gives CASSWTGRDYGYTF.

V and J are TRBV12-2 and TRBJ1-2; TRBD1 is the table's D call, not checked against the DNA. TRBV12-2 is tagged as a pseudogene. This CDR3 region has 11 residues. The CDR3 reads CASRWPYGYTF. CDR3 DNA: TGTGCAAGTCGCTGGCCCTATGGCTACACCTTC.

The chain combines TRBV19 with TRBJ2-3, with a tentative D call TRBD2 (5 bases). This CDR3 is built from 16 residues. Germline V gives CDR1 LNHDA, CDR2 SQIVND (reference sequence). Trimming left V 5 bases short and J 4 bases short, with 19 bases between. The DNA for the CDR3 is TGTGCCAGTAGTGCGACGGGAATCATCGCGCCAGATACGCAGTATTTT. Translation: CASSATGIIAPDTQYF. Drawing the rest from reference TRBV19 and TRBJ2-3, the complete variable domain is DGGITQSPKYLFRKEGQNVTLSCEQNLNHDAMYWYRQDPGQGLRLIYYSQIVNDFQKGDIAEGYSVSREKKESFPLTVTSAQKNPTAFYLCASSATGIIAPDTQYFGPGTRLTVL.

This sequence joins TRBV21-1 and TRBJ2-7; TRBD2 was called by the table and not checked on the DNA. TRBV21-1 is given as a pseudogene. This CDR3 has 9 residues. The CDR3 DNA is TGTGCCAGCAGCCCGGGACTAGCCTTC. This encodes CASSPGLAF.

The rearrangement uses TRBV6-6 and TRBJ2-1; weak D call: TRBD2 (6 bases). This CDR3 has 15 amino acids. Germline CDR1 is MNHNY and CDR2 is SVGAGI (reference sequence). The germline V and J ends were trimmed by 2 bases and 4 bases, with 12 bases remaining between them. The CDR3 loop is CASSYRDGGYNEQFF. The DNA of the CDR3 is TGTGCCAGCAGTTACAGGGACGGAGGGTACAATGAGCAGTTCTTC.

The chain combines TRBV7-2 with TRBJ2-5; no clear D. The CDR3 is 13 amino acids. Between the trimmed V and J ends, which lost 2 bases and 0 bases, there was a span of 4 bases. The germline gives CDR1 SGHTA, CDR2 FQGNSA. The CDR3 here is CASSLYYQETQYF. In DNA form, the CDR3 reads TGTGCCAGCAGCTTATACTACCAAGAGACCCAGTACTTC.